This T cell receptor beta chain is from a study of blood T cell repertoires in COVID-19. Study context: Acute and convalescent COVID-19 specimens originated in the United States, Italy and Spain. PBMCs, B-cell-depleted T cells, or T cells were the source of the cDNA or gDNA that made up the material.

In the original workflow: Reference gene primer amplification in the assay estimated nucleated cell counts. Profiled with immunoSEQ multiplex PCR; TCRdb holds only in-frame clones, not every one. For V, J and clone size, that table is used; D and trimming come from the DNA. The table lists 90,000 to 110,000 clones, roughly 80% of them singletons, with about 4.5% in the top ten. The CDR3 totals 13 residues. In germline, CDR1 is SQVTM, CDR2 ANQGSEA. V dropped 6 bases and J dropped 4; count of bases not matched to a gene: 6. J is TRBJ1-2 and V is TRBV29-1; 9 bases agree with TRBD1. This clonotype originated in a human donor in a cohort sampled during active or convalescent COVID-19. The sequenced sample was peripheral blood. CDR3 nucleotide sequence: TGCAGCGTGGGGGACAGGGAAGCCTATGGCTACACCTTC. Translation: CSVGDREAYGYTF.